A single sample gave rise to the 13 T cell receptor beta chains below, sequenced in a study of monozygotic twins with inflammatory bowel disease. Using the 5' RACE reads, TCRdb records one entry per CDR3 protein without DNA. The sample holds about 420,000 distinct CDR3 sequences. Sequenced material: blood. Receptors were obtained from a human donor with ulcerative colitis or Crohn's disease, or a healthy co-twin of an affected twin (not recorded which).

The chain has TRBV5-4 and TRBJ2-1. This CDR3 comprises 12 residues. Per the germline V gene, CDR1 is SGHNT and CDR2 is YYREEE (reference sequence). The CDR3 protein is CASSFRYNEQFF.

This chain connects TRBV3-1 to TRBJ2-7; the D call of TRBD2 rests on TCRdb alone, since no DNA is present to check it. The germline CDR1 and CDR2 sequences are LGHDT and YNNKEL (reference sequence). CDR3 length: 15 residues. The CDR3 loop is CASSPRRALAYEQYF.

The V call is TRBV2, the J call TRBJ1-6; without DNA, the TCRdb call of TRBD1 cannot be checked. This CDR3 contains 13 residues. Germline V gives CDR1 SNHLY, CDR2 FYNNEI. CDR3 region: CASRQGVGSPLHF.

CDR3 region: CASSLVHRGGHNEQFF. The V call is TRBV5-4, the J call TRBJ2-1; TCRdb's assignment of TRBD2 cannot be checked, as there is no DNA. Germline CDR1 is SGHNT and CDR2 is YYREEE (reference sequence). The CDR3 length is 16 residues.

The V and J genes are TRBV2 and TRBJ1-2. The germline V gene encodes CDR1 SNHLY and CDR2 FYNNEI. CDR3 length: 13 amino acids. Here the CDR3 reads CASRNLANYGYTF.

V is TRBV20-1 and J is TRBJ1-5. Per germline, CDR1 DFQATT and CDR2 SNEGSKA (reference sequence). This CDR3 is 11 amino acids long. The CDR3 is CSAGTYQPQHF.

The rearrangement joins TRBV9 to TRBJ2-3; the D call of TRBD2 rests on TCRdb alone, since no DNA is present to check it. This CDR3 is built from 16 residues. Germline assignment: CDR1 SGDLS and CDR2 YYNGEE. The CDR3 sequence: CASSPRAGGSTDTQYF.

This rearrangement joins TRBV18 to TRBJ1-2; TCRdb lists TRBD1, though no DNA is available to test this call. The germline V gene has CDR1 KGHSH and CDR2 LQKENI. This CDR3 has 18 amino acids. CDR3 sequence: CASSPLPKGTGDHYGYTF.

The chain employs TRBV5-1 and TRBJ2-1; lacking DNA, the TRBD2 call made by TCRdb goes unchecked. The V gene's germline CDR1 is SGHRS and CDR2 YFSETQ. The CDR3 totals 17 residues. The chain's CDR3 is CASSLGLAGGNYNEQFF.

CDR3 amino acids: CASSFRGVGAYEQYF. This chain joins TRBV5-6 and TRBJ2-7; TCRdb reports TRBD1, a call that lacks DNA to check it against. The CDR3 consists of 15 residues. In germline, CDR1 is SGHDT, CDR2 YYEEEE.

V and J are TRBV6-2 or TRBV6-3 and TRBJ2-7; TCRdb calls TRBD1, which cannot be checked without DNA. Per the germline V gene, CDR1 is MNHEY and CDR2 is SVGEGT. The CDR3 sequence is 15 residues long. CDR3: CASSYVGQGTYEQYF.

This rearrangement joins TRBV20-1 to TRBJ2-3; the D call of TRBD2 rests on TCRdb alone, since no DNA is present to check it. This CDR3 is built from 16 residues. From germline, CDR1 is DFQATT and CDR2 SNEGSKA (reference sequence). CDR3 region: CSARNPTSEPRDTQYF.

The CDR3 protein is CASRDRGFGEQYF. V usage is TRBV6-5 and J usage is TRBJ2-7; TCRdb indicates TRBD1, and absent DNA this call remains unverified. Germline values: CDR1 MNHEY, CDR2 SVGAGI. CDR3 length: 13 amino acids.